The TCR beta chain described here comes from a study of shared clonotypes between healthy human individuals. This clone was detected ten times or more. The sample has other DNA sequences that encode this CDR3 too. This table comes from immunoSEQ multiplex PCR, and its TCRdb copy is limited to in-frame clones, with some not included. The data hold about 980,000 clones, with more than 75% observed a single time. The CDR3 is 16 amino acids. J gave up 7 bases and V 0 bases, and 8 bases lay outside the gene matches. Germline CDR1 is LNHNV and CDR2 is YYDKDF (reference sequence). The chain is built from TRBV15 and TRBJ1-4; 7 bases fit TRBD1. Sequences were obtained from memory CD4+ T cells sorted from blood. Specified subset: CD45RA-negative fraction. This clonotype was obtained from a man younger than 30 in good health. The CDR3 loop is CATSRDVGTVGEKLFF. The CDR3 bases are TGTGCCACCAGCAGAGATGTTGGGACAGTTGGTGAAAAACTGTTTTTT. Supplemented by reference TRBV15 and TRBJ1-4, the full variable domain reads DAMVIQNPRYQVTQFGKPVTLSCSQTLNHNVMYWYQQKSSQAPKLLFHYYDKDFNNEADTPDNFQSRRPNTSFCFLDIRSPGLGDTAMYLCATSRDVGTVGEKLFFGSGTQLSVL.